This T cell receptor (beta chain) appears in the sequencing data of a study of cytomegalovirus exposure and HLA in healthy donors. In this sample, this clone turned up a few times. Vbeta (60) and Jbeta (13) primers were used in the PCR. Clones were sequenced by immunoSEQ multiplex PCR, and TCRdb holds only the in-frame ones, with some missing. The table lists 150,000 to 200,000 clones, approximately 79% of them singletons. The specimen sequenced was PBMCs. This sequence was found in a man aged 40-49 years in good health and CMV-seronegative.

In DNA, the CDR3 is TGTGCCATCAAAAGGGAGATCGGGGAGCTGTTTTTT. This sequence encodes CAIKREIGELFF. The rearrangement links TRBV10-3 to TRBJ2-2; D might be TRBD2 (5 bases). Looked up from germline, CDR1 is ENHRY and CDR2 is SYGVKD. The CDR3 runs 12 residues. Trimming took 7 bases from V and 7 from J, leaving 10 bases between them.